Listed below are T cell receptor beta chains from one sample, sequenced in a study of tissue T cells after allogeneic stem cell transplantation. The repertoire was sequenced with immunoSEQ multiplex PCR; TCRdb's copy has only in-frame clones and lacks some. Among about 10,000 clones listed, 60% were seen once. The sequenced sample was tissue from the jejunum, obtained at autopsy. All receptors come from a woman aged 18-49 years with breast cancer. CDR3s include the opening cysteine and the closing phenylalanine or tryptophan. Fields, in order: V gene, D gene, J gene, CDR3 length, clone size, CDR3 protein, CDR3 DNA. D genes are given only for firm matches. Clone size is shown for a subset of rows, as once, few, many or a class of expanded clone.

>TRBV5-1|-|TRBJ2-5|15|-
CASSGSGDQQETQYF
TGCGCCAGCAGCGGGTCGGGGGACCAACAAGAGACCCAGTACTTC
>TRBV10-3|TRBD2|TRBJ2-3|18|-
CAISESGTSGISADTQYF
TGTGCCATCAGTGAGTCCGGGACTAGCGGGATTAGTGCAGATACGCAGTATTTT
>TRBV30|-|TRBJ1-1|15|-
CAWRGGQQANTEAFF
TGTGCCTGGAGGGGGGGCCAACAGGCAAACACTGAAGCTTTCTTT
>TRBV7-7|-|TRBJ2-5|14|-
CASSLVTGEETQYF
TGTGCTAGCAGCTTAGTGACGGGGGAAGAGACCCAGTACTTC
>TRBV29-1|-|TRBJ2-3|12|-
CSVELGGDTQYF
TGCAGCGTTGAATTAGGGGGAGATACGCAGTATTTT
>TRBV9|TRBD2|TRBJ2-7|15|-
CASSVAGTSGYEQYF
TGTGCCAGCAGCGTAGCTGGGACTAGCGGCTACGAGCAGTACTTC
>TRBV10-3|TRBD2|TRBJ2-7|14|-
CAIGAPGGSGEQYF
TGTGCCATCGGCGCCCCCGGGGGGAGTGGGGAGCAGTACTTC
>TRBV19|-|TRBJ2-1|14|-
CASQQGKTYNEQFF
TGTGCCAGCCAACAGGGAAAGACCTACAATGAGCAGTTCTTC
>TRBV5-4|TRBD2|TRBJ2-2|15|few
CASRPSGRGIGELFF
TGTGCCAGCAGACCCAGCGGGAGGGGGATCGGGGAGCTGTTTTTT
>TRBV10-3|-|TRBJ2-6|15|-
CAASGQLSGANVLTF
TGTGCCGCCTCGGGACAACTCTCTGGGGCCAACGTCCTGACTTTC
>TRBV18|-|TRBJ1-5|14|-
CASSRSKLGQPQHF
TGTGCCAGCTCACGCTCTAAGTTGGGGCAGCCCCAGCATTTT
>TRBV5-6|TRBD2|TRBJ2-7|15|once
CASSLGSGGTYEQYF
TGTGCCAGCAGCTTAGGTAGCGGGGGAACATACGAGCAGTACTTC
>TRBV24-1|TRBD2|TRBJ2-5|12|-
CAIGTSGETQYF
TGTGCCATCGGGACTAGCGGAGAGACCCAGTACTTC
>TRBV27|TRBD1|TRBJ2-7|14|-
CASSSGTGQREQYF
TGTGCCAGCAGTTCCGGGACAGGGCAGAGGGAGCAGTACTTC
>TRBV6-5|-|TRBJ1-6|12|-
CASTQGGPPLHF
TGTGCCAGCACGCAAGGGGGGCCACCCCTCCACTTT
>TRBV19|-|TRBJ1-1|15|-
CATVGGPDRSTEAFF
TGTGCCACCGTAGGGGGGCCCGACCGGAGCACTGAAGCTTTCTTT
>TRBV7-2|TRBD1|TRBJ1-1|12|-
CASSWGTGVAFF
TGTGCCAGCAGCTGGGGAACAGGGGTGGCTTTCTTT
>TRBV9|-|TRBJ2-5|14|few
CASSVHAGTETQYF
TGTGCCAGCAGCGTACACGCGGGAACAGAGACCCAGTACTTC
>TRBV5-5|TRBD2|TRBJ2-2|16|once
CASRSAGTRNTGELFF
TGTGCCAGCAGATCTGCCGGGACTAGGAACACCGGGGAGCTGTTTTTT
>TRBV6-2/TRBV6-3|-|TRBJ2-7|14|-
CASSYVSGAYEQYF
TGTGCCAGCAGTTACGTTTCAGGGGCGTACGAGCAGTACTTC
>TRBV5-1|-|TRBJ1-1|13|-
CASNDRLNTEAFF
TGCGCCAGCAACGACAGGTTGAACACTGAAGCTTTCTTT
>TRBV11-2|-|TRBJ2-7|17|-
CASSLGLSWGESYEQYF
TGTGCCAGCAGCTTAGGGTTGAGCTGGGGCGAGTCCTACGAGCAGTACTTC
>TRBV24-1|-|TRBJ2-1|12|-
CATSDWRNEQFF
TGTGCCACCAGTGATTGGCGGAATGAGCAGTTCTTC
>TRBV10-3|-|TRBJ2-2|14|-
CATRLTAQTGELFF
TGTGCCACCCGATTGACAGCGCAAACCGGGGAGCTGTTTTTT
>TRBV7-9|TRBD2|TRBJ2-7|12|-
CASSFAISGVYF
TGTGCCAGCAGCTTCGCGATTAGCGGGGTGTACTTC
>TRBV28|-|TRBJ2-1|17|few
CASRRGPAVLVDNEQFF
TGTGCCAGCAGACGCGGGCCAGCCGTGTTAGTCGACAATGAGCAGTTCTTC
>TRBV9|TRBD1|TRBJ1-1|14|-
CASSPDREETEAFF
TGTGCCAGCAGCCCGGACAGGGAAGAAACTGAAGCTTTCTTT
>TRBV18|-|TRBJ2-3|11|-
CASSPLDTQYF
TGTGCCAGCTCACCACTGGATACGCAGTATTTT
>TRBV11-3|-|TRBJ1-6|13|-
CASSFGRNSPLHF
TGTGCCAGCAGCTTTGGGAGGAATTCACCCCTCCACTTT
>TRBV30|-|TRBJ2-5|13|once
CAWSVLDQETQYF
TGTGCCTGGAGTGTCCTCGATCAAGAGACCCAGTACTTC
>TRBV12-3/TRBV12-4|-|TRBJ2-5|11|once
CASSLVETQYF
TGTGCCAGCAGTTTAGTTGAGACCCAGTACTTC
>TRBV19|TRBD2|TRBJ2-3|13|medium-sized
CASHFSGSNTQYF
TGTGCCAGCCACTTTAGCGGGAGTAATACGCAGTATTTT
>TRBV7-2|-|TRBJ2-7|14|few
CASSQGSVPYEQYF
TGTGCCAGCAGCCAGGGCTCAGTCCCCTACGAGCAGTACTTC
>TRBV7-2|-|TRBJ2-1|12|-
CASSLDLDEQFF
TGTGCCAGCAGCCTAGACTTGGATGAGCAGTTCTTC
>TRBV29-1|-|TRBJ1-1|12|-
CSVVRANTEAFF
TGCAGCGTTGTCCGGGCTAACACTGAAGCTTTCTTT
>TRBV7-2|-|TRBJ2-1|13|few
CASSPPSRNEQFF
TGTGCCAGCAGCCCTCCTTCTAGGAATGAGCAGTTCTTC
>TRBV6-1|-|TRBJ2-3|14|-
CASSDSLAQDTQYF
TGTGCCAGCAGTGACAGTCTGGCACAGGATACGCAGTATTTT
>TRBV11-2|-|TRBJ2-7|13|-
CASSLAQEYEQYF
TGTGCCAGCAGCTTAGCTCAGGAATACGAGCAGTACTTC
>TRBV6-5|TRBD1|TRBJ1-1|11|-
CASRQGTEAFF
TGTGCCAGTCGACAGGGCACTGAAGCTTTCTTT
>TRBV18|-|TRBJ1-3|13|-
CASSPGAGNTIYF
TGTGCCAGCTCACCCGGAGCTGGAAACACCATATATTTT
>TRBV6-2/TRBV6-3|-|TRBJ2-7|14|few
CASSYVGEGYEQYF
TGTGCCAGCAGTTACGTGGGGGAAGGGTACGAGCAGTACTTC